A selection of T cell receptor beta chains follows, all from one sample in a study of T cell responses to AZD1222 COVID-19 vaccine. This table comes from immunoSEQ multiplex PCR, and its TCRdb copy is limited to in-frame clones, with some not included. The sample records about 110,000 clones, just over 85% being singletons. The sequencing here drew on peripheral blood, taken on day 0 of AZD1222 vaccination. The origin of the receptors is an adult in good health. Each CDR3 is given with its conserved first and last residue. The D gene is left open where the match is weak. The listing skips clone size in some rows; elsewhere it reads once, few, many or a size class.

NA	NA	TRBJ2-3	TRBV2	TGTGCCAGCAGTGAATTGGGGACTGGCACAGATACGCAGTATTTT	CASSELGTGTDTQYF
TRBD1	NA	TRBJ1-5	TRBV6-6	TGTGCCACGGGGGGACAGCGCAATCAGCCCCAGCATTTT	CATGGQRNQPQHF
NA	NA	TRBJ1-4	TRBV5-1	TGCGCCAGCAGCTTGATTACCGCAGGGCGGGAAAAACTGTTTTTT	CASSLITAGREKLFF
TRBD2	NA	TRBJ2-2	TRBV5-4	TGTGCCAGCAGCTTACCCGGGACTAGCGCCGGGGAGCTGTTTTTT	CASSLPGTSAGELFF
TRBD2	NA	TRBJ2-1	TRBV9	TGTGCCAGCAGCGTCGGGACTAGCAACGGTGAGCAGTTCTTC	CASSVGTSNGEQFF
NA	NA	TRBJ2-7	TRBV6-5	TGTGCCAGCAGCGCCGACAGGAGTGCCTACGAGCAGTACTTC	CASSADRSAYEQYF
NA	NA	TRBJ1-5	TRBV4-1	TGCGCCAGCAGCCAAGGAATTTATCAGCCCCAGCATTTT	CASSQGIYQPQHF
NA	few	TRBJ1-1	TRBV11-3	TGTGCCAGCAGCTTGGAACAGAACACTGAAGCTTTCTTT	CASSLEQNTEAFF
NA	once	TRBJ1-1	TRBV11-1	TGTGCCAGCAGCTTCGCAGGGGACACTGAAGCTTTCTTT	CASSFAGDTEAFF
TRBD2	NA	TRBJ2-5	TRBV28	TGTGCCAGCAGCCGGCTAGCGGGGGGCGGCGTAGAGACCCAGTACTTC	CASSRLAGGGVETQYF
NA	NA	TRBJ1-2	TRBV30	TGTGCCTGGTTAATGGACGGCTATGGCTACACCTTC	CAWLMDGYGYTF
NA	NA	TRBJ1-1	TRBV25-1	TGCTCCTGGGACGGGCAATTAGCTTTCTTT	CSWDGQLAFF
TRBD1	NA	TRBJ1-2	TRBV4-1	TGCGCCAGCAGACCGGGACAGACTAACTATGGCTACACCTTC	CASRPGQTNYGYTF
NA	NA	TRBJ1-1	TRBV3-1/TRBV3-2	TGTGCCAGCAGCCTAACGGGACTGATGAACATTGAAGCTTTCTTT	CASSLTGLMNIEAFF
NA	NA	TRBJ1-1	TRBV20-1	TGCAGTGCCCCCAGTGAGACTGAAGCTTTCTTT	CSAPSETEAFF
NA	once	TRBJ2-2	TRBV18	TGTGCCAGCTCACCGGGGAAAGGCACCGGGGAGCTGTTTTTT	CASSPGKGTGELFF
NA	NA	TRBJ2-7	TRBV15	TGTGCCACCAGCGGGGTGAACTACGAGCAGTACTTC	CATSGVNYEQYF
TRBD2	NA	TRBJ2-1	TRBV10-1	TGCGCCAGCAGCGCCGTAGCGGGGGGGGGTAGGTTCTTC	CASSAVAGGGRFF
NA	NA	TRBJ1-5	TRBV5-1	TGCGCCAGCAGCTTGGGCAGGGAGGGTCAGCCCCAGCATTTT	CASSLGREGQPQHF
NA	NA	TRBJ2-3	TRBV21-1	TGTGCCAGCAGCAAAGTTTACGGGGATTCGGTCGCAGATACGCAGTATTTT	CASSKVYGDSVADTQYF
NA	NA	TRBJ2-1	TRBV20-1	TGCAGTGGTCGTGTATTGAATGAGCAGTTCTTC	CSGRVLNEQFF
NA	NA	TRBJ1-1	TRBV6-5	TGTGCCAGCAGAAACCCAGGGGCGGCTGAAGCTTTCTTT	CASRNPGAAEAFF
NA	NA	TRBJ1-1	TRBV4-3	TGCGCCAGCAGCCAATGGGGTACTGAAGCTTTCTTT	CASSQWGTEAFF
NA	once	TRBJ1-2	TRBV28	TGTGCCAGCAGTCCCCCGGGGCAGGCGTCCAACTATGGCTACACCTTC	CASSPPGQASNYGYTF
NA	NA	TRBJ1-6	TRBV3-1/TRBV3-2	TGTGCCAGCAGCCAAATGTTCTCCTATAATTCACCCCTCCACTTT	CASSQMFSYNSPLHF
NA	NA	TRBJ2-3	TRBV4-1	TGCGCCAGCAGCCAAGTCCCGGGACATGCAGATACGCAGTATTTT	CASSQVPGHADTQYF
NA	NA	TRBJ2-1	TRBV9	TGTGCCAGCAGCGTAGAGGGTCGGGGGTACGCTGAGCAGTTCTTC	CASSVEGRGYAEQFF
NA	NA	TRBJ1-6	TRBV18	TGTGCCAGCTCACCACAGGGGACCGATAATTCACCCCTCCACTTT	CASSPQGTDNSPLHF
NA	NA	TRBJ1-2	TRBV3-1/TRBV3-2	TGTGCCAGCAGCCTGGAGGACGGAAACTATGGCTACACCTTC	CASSLEDGNYGYTF
TRBD2	NA	TRBJ2-3	TRBV6-2/TRBV6-3	TGTGCCAGCAGTTGGACTAGCGGGGGTGAAGATACGCAGTATTTT	CASSWTSGGEDTQYF
NA	NA	TRBJ1-6	TRBV27	TGTGCCAGCAGTGAAAGCTCCTATAATTCACCCCTCCACTTT	CASSESSYNSPLHF
NA	NA	TRBJ1-1	TRBV5-1	TGCGCCAGCAGCTTGGGGGATACCTTGGTCACTGAAGCTTTCTTT	CASSLGDTLVTEAFF
TRBD2	NA	TRBJ2-2	TRBV10-3	TGTGCCATCACAGGACTAGCGGGGGGCCTCGGGGAGCTGTTTTTT	CAITGLAGGLGELFF
NA	NA	TRBJ2-7	TRBV11-2	TGTGCCAGCAGCTTTCAGGCTTCCTACGAGCAGTACTTC	CASSFQASYEQYF
NA	few	TRBJ1-2	TRBV30	TGTGCCTGGACCCCCAACGGGGTCGATGGCTACACCTTC	CAWTPNGVDGYTF
NA	NA	TRBJ1-1	TRBV9	TGTGCCAGCAGCGTAGGAGGAGTCCTGAACACTGAAGCTTTCTTT	CASSVGGVLNTEAFF